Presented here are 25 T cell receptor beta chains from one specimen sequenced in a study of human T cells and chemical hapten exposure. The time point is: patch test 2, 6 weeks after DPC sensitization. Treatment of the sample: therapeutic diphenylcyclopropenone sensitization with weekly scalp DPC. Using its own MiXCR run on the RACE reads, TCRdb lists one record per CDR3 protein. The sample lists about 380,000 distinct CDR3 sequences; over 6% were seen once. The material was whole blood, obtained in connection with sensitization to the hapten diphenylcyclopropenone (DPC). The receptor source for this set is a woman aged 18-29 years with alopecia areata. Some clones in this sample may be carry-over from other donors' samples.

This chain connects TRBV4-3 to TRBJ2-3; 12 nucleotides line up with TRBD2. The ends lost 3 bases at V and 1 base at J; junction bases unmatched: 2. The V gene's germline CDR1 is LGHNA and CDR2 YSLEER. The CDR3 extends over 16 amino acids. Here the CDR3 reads CASSQASGGGTDTQYF. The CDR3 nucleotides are TGCGCCAGCAGCCAGGCTAGCGGGGGGGGCACAGATACGCAGTATTTT.

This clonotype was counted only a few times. CDR3 residues: CATQGAHNSPLHF. The CDR3 DNA reads as TGTGCCACCCAGGGGGCGCATAATTCACCCCTCCACTTT. The chain has TRBV6-5 and TRBJ1-6, with TRBD1 matching 8 bases. Germline CDR1 MNHEY, CDR2 SVGAGI. V shed 10 bases and J 5 bases; nucleotides not matched to a gene: 4. The CDR3 consists of 13 residues.

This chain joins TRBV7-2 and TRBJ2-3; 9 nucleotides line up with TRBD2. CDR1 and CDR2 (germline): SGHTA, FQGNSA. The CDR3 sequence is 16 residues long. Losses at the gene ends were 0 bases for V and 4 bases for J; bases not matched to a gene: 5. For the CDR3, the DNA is TGTGCCAGCAGCTTAGCTGCGGGGGGGCTCGCAGATACGCAGTATTTT. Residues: CASSLAAGGLADTQYF.

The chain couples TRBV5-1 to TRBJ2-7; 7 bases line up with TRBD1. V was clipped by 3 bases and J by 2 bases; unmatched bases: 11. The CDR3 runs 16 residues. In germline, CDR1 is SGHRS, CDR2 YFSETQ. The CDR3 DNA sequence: TGCGCCAGCAGCTCAAAGTCCGCAGGGGGTACCTACGAGCAGTACTTC. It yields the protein CASSSKSAGGTYEQYF.

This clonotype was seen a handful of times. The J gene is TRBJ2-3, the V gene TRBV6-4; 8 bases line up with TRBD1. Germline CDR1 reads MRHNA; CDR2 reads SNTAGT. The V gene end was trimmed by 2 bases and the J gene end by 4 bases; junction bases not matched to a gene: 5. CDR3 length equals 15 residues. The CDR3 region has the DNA TGTGCCAGCAGTGACGGGCAGGGGGCTGCAGATACGCAGTATTTT. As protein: CASSDGQGAADTQYF.

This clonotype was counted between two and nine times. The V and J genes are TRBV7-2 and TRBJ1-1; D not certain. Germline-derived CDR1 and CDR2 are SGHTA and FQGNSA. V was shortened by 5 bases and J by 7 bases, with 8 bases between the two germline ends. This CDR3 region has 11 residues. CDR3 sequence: CASSMTVEAFF. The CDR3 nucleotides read TGTGCCAGCAGCATGACGGTTGAAGCTTTCTTT. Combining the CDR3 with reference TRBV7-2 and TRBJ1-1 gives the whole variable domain GAGVSQSPSNKVTEKGKDVELRCDPISGHTALYWYRQSLGQGLEFLIYFQGNSAPDKSGLPSDRFSAERTGGSVSTLTIQRTQQEDSAVYLCASSMTVEAFFGQGTRLTVV.

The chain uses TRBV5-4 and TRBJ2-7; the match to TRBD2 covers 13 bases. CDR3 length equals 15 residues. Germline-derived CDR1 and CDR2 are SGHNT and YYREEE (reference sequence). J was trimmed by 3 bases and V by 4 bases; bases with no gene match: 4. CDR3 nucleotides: TGTGCCAGCAGCGCGCGGACTAGCGGGGGCTACGAGCAGTACTTC. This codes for CASSARTSGGYEQYF.

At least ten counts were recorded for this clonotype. The CDR3 is CSVDGGRSGANVLTF. CDR3 bases: TGCAGCGTTGATGGCGGACGCTCTGGGGCCAACGTCCTGACTTTC. The rearrangement joins TRBV29-1 to TRBJ2-6; no clear D. This CDR3 spans 15 amino acids. The germline CDR1 and CDR2 sequences are SQVTM and ANQGSEA. V lost 3 bases to trimming and J lost 0 bases, with 9 bases between them.

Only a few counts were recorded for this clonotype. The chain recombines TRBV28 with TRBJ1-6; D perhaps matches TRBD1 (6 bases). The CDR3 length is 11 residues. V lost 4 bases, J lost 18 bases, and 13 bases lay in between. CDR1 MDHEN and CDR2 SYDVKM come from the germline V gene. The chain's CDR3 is CASSSNRVNHF. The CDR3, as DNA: TGTGCCAGCAGTTCCAACAGGGTTAACCACTTT.

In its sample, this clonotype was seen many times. The CDR3 DNA follows: TGTGCCAGCAGTTTGGGACAGGGGAACTATGGCTACACCTTC. It translates to CASSLGQGNYGYTF. V is TRBV12-3 or TRBV12-4 and J is TRBJ1-2; 10 bases align to TRBD1. The CDR3 has 14 amino acids. Trimming at V came to 3 bases and at J to 2 bases, leaving 0 bases not matched to a gene.

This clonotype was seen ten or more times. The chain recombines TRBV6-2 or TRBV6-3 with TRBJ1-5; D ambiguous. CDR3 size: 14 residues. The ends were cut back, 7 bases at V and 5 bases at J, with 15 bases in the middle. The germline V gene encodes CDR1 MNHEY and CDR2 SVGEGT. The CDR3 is CASTPGKGYQPQHF. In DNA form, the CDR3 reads TGTGCCAGCACCCCTGGGAAGGGTTATCAGCCCCAGCATTTT.

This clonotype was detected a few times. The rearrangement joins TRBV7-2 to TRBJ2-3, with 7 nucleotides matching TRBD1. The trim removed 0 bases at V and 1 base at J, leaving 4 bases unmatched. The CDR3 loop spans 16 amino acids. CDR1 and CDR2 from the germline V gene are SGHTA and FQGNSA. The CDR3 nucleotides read TGTGCCAGCAGCTTAGCGATGGGACAGCGCACAGATACGCAGTATTTT. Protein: CASSLAMGQRTDTQYF.

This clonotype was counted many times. DNA for the CDR3: TGTGCCAGCAGTTTGGCCATTAGCAATCAGCCCCAGCATTTT. This encodes CASSLAISNQPQHF. This chain links TRBV12-3 or TRBV12-4 with TRBJ1-5; no definite D call. The CDR3 covers 14 residues. Trimming took 3 bases from V and 0 from J, leaving 6 bases between them.

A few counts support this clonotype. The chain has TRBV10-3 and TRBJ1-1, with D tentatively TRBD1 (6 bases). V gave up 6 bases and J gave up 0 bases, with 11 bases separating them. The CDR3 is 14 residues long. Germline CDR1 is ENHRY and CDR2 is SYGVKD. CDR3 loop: CAISRGHMNTEAFF. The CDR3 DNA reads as TGTGCCATCAGCCGGGGACATATGAACACTGAAGCTTTCTTT.

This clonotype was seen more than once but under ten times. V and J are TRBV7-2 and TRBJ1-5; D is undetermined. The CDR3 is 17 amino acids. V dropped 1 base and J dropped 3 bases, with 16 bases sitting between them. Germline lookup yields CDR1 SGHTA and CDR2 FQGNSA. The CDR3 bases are TGTGCCAGCAGCTTAGTTTTGTCAGGTCACTTCAATCAGCCCCAGCATTTT. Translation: CASSLVLSGHFNQPQHF. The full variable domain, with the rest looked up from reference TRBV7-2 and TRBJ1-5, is GAGVSQSPSNKVTEKGKDVELRCDPISGHTALYWYRQSLGQGLEFLIYFQGNSAPDKSGLPSDRFSAERTGGSVSTLTIQRTQQEDSAVYLCASSLVLSGHFNQPQHFGDGTRLSIL.

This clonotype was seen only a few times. The CDR3 protein is CASSISGGGPDTQYF. The CDR3 DNA is TGCGCCAGCAGTATCAGCGGGGGGGGACCCGATACGCAGTATTTT. The V gene is TRBV5-1, the J gene TRBJ2-3, with 10 bases aligning to TRBD2. This CDR3 has 15 amino acids. Germline assignment: CDR1 SGHRS and CDR2 YFSETQ. The V segment lost 5 bases and the J segment 6 bases; nucleotides outside the gene matches: 9.

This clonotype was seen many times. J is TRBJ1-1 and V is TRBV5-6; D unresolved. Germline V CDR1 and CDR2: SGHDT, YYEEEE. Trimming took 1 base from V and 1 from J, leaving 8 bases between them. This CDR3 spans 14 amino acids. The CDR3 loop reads CASSLYLANTEAFF. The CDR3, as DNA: TGTGCCAGCAGCTTGTACCTCGCGAACACTGAAGCTTTCTTT.

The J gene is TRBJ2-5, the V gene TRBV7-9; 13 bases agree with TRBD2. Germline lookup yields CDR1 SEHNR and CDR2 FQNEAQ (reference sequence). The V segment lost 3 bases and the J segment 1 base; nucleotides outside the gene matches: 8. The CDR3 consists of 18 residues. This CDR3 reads CASSFRLAGGPVQETQYF. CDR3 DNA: TGTGCCAGCAGCTTTAGACTAGCGGGGGGCCCCGTCCAAGAGACCCAGTACTTC.

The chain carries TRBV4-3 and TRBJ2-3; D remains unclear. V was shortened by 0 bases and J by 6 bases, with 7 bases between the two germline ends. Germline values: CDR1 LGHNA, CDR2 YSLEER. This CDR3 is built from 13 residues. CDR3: CASSQDLWDTQYF. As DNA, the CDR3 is TGCGCCAGCAGCCAAGATCTCTGGGATACGCAGTATTTT.

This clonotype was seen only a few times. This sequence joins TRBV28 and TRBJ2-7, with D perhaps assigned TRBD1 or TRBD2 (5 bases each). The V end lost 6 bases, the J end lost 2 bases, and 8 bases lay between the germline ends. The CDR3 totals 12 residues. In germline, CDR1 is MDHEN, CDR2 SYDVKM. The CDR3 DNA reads TGTGCCAGCAGGATGGGGGCCTACGAGCAGTACTTC. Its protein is CASRMGAYEQYF.

The CDR3 here is CAISGTLSSYEQYF. The CDR3 coding sequence is TGTGCCATCAGTGGGACTTTGAGCTCCTACGAGCAGTACTTC. The genes are TRBV10-3 and TRBJ2-7; D perhaps matches TRBD2 (5 bases). Germline V gene sequence: CDR1 ENHRY, CDR2 SYGVKD. Trimming stripped 4 bases from V and 0 bases from J, with 10 bases between. The CDR3 is 14 residues long.

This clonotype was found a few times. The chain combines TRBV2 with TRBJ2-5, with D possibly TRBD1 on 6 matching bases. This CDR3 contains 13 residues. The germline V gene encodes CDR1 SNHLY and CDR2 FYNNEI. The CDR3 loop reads CASRWGPQETQYF. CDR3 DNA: TGTGCAAGCCGGTGGGGGCCCCAAGAGACCCAGTACTTC.

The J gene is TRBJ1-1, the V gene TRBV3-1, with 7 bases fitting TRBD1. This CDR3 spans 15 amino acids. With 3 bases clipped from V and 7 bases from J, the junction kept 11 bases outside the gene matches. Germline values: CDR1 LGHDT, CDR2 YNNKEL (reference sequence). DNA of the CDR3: TGTGCCAGCAGCCATAATGACAGGGCCATGGGTGAAGCTTTCTTT. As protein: CASSHNDRAMGEAFF.

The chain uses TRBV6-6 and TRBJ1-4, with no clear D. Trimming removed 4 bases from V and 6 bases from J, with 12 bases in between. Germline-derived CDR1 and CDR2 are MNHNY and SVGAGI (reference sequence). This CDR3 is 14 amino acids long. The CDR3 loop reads CASSLSQNYEKLFF. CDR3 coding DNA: TGTGCCAGCAGTTTAAGTCAGAATTATGAAAAACTGTTTTTT.

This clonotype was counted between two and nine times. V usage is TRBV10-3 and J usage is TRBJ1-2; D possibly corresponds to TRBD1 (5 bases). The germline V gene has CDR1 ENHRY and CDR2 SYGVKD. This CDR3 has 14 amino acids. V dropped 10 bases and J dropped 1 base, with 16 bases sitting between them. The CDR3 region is CATGGLGDNYGYTF. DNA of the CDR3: TGTGCCACCGGTGGCCTGGGGGATAACTATGGCTACACCTTC.